The 15 T cell receptor beta chains listed next were all sequenced from one sample in a study of shared clonotypes between healthy human individuals (dated by TCRdb to 2020 to 2022). To prepare the library, the immunoSEQ multiplex PCR assay was applied. As stored in TCRdb, this immuneACCESS dataset retains in-frame rearrangements with V and J assigned. A fraction of the clones does not appear; measured against another copy, unresolved V genes explain less than half of the discrepancy, and the remainder lacks a known reason. For this sample the table gives about 2.1 million clones, of which 80% to 95% were detected only once. Of the sample, more than 1.5% is held by the ten largest clones. CD8 naive samples were obtained by positive selection for CCR7 among CD45RO-negative cells, yielding a CD45RA+CCR7+ population from which TemRA cells were excluded. Material: naive CD8+ T cells from PBMCs. Reading the label with the study, this specimen's cell subset or site is: CD45RA+CCR7+. The receptors were gathered from a man younger than 35 in good health. Some clones in this sample may be carry-over from other donors' samples.

The chain has TRBV20-1 and TRBJ2-7; 8 bases align to TRBD2. The CDR3 has 11 residues. Trimming removed 1 base from V and 12 bases from J; junction bases left unmatched: 5. Germline V gene lookup returns CDR1 DFQATT and CDR2 SNEGSKA (reference sequence). The CDR3 nucleotides read TGCAGTGCTAGAGCGGACCGGGGGGGGTACTTC. Its protein product is CSARADRGGYF.

The CDR3 nucleotides are TGTGCCAGCAGTTTTAGGACGGGGTGGGCCAGCGAGCAGTACTTC. It specifies CASSFRTGWASEQYF. J is TRBJ2-7 and V is TRBV28, with D maybe TRBD2 (5 bases). Germline V lookup: CDR1 MDHEN, CDR2 SYDVKM. V lost 3 bases and J 6 bases, leaving 18 bases between the germline ends. This CDR3 contains 15 residues.

This CDR3 reads CASSQVGSYEQYF. CDR3 bases: TGTGCCAGCAGCCAAGTTGGGTCCTACGAGCAGTACTTC. The J gene is TRBJ2-7, the V gene TRBV4-2; D is ambiguous. V shed 1 base and J shed 1 base, with 5 bases lying between them. The CDR3 has 13 amino acids. Germline CDR1 and CDR2: LGHNA and YNFKEQ.

Only a few counts were recorded for this clone. V is TRBV7-9 and J is TRBJ1-5; D gene ambiguous. Germline V gene sequence: CDR1 SEHNR, CDR2 FQNEAQ (reference sequence). This CDR3 comprises 12 residues. The V end was cut by 4 bases, the J end by 6 bases, with 7 bases between. CDR3 DNA: TGTGCCAGCAGCTGGGAGGGTCAGCCCCAGCATTTT. Protein: CASSWEGQPQHF. The full variable domain, rest sourced from reference TRBV7-9 and TRBJ1-5, is DTGVSQNPRHKITKRGQNVTFRCDPISEHNRLYWYRQTLGQGPEFLTYFQNEAQLEKSRLLSDRFSAERPKGSFSTLEIQRTEQGDSAMYLCASSWEGQPQHFGDGTRLSIL.

The chain is built from TRBV6-1 and TRBJ1-2; D is undetermined. The CDR3 covers 17 residues. V lost 2 bases and J lost 2, with 18 bases in between. Germline V CDR1 and CDR2: MNHNS, SASEGT. The chain's CDR3 is CASSERPRRALNYGYTF. In DNA, the CDR3 is TGTGCCAGCAGTGAACGCCCTCGCAGAGCTCTAAACTATGGCTACACCTTC.

The chain recombines TRBV6-1 with TRBJ2-7, with 7 bases matching TRBD1. V dropped 7 bases and J dropped 4; count of bases not matched to a gene: 13. CDR1 is MNHNS and CDR2 is SASEGT in the germline V gene. The CDR3 extends over 15 amino acids. The CDR3 is CASTSFGQDPYEQYF. CDR3 DNA: TGTGCCAGCACCTCCTTCGGACAGGACCCTTACGAGCAGTACTTC.

This rearrangement joins TRBV6-1 to TRBJ1-5; D not certain. Germline CDR1 is MNHNS and CDR2 is SASEGT. The CDR3 runs 15 residues. V shed 1 base and J shed 0 bases, with 7 bases lying between them. CDR3 sequence reads: CASSEEEYSNQPQHF. The CDR3, as DNA: TGTGCCAGCAGTGAAGAAGAATATAGCAATCAGCCCCAGCATTTT.

CDR3 protein: CASSVRVGELFF. CDR3 sequence (DNA): TGTGCCAGCAGTGTGCGAGTCGGGGAGCTGTTTTTT. The chain couples TRBV2 to TRBJ2-2; D not resolved. CDR3 length: 12 amino acids. Germline lookup yields CDR1 SNHLY and CDR2 FYNNEI. V lost 4 bases to trimming and J lost 7 bases, with 7 bases between them. Full variable domain (rest looked up from reference TRBV2 and TRBJ2-2): EPEVTQTPSHQVTQMGQEVILRCVPISNHLYFYWYRQILGQKVEFLVSFYNNEISEKSEIFDDQFSVERPDGSNFTLKIRSTKLEDSAMYFCASSVRVGELFFGEGSRLTVL.

The CDR3, as DNA: TGTGCCAGCAGTACCCGGGCGGGTAATGAGCAGTTCTTC. Translating it yields CASSTRAGNEQFF. The chain has TRBV6-5 and TRBJ2-1, with D possibly TRBD2 on 5 matching bases. Trimming took 5 bases from V and 7 from J, leaving 12 bases between them. Germline CDR1 is MNHEY and CDR2 is SVGAGI. The CDR3 is made up of 13 amino acids.

The chain recombines TRBV2 with TRBJ2-4, with 11 bases fitting TRBD2. The germline gives CDR1 SNHLY, CDR2 FYNNEI. The CDR3 spans 19 residues. V was clipped by 6 bases and J by 0 bases; unmatched bases: 13. The CDR3 bases are TGTGCCAGCAGGGCCTCTCTAGCGGGAGGCTCTCTAGCCAAAAACATTCAGTACTTC. Amino acids: CASRASLAGGSLAKNIQYF.

V is TRBV7-9 and J is TRBJ1-1; 9 nucleotides match TRBD1. The CDR3 loop spans 15 amino acids. Looked up from germline, CDR1 is SEHNR and CDR2 is FQNEAQ (reference sequence). J was trimmed by 4 bases and V by 3 bases; bases with no gene match: 6. CDR3 amino acids: CASSFPGQGITEAFF. The CDR3 nucleotides read TGTGCCAGCAGCTTTCCCGGACAGGGGATCACTGAAGCTTTCTTT.

The rearrangement joins TRBV2 to TRBJ2-1, with 14 positions matching TRBD2. This CDR3 region has 18 residues. V gave up 10 bases and J gave up 1 base; unmatched junction bases: 12. Per the germline V gene, CDR1 is SNHLY and CDR2 is FYNNEI. CDR3 residues: CATPTSGRASRSYNEQFF. CDR3 nucleotide sequence: TGTGCCACCCCGACTAGCGGGAGGGCCAGTCGATCCTACAATGAGCAGTTCTTC.

This chain links TRBV4-1 with TRBJ2-7; the match to TRBD1 covers 7 bases. The CDR3 runs 16 residues. V shed 4 bases, J shed 5 bases, and the junction held 14 bases outside the gene matches. Germline-derived CDR1 and CDR2 are MGHRA and YSYEKL. CDR3 sequence: CASSLSPGTVAHEQYF. Here the CDR3 DNA reads TGCGCCAGCAGCCTATCCCCCGGGACAGTCGCTCACGAGCAGTACTTC.

This chain connects TRBV7-9 to TRBJ1-5; 11 bases fit TRBD1. Trimming removed 9 bases from V and 6 bases from J; junction bases left unmatched: 13. Per the germline V gene, CDR1 is SEHNR and CDR2 is FQNEAQ (reference sequence). The CDR3 contains 16 residues. The CDR3 bases are TGTGCCAGTCACTCCCCGGACAGGGGGCAAATTCAGCCCCAGCATTTT. This codes for CASHSPDRGQIQPQHF.

CDR3 loop: CASSPESGELFF. The CDR3 coding sequence is TGTGCCAGCAGCCCAGAGAGCGGGGAGCTGTTTTTT. J is TRBJ2-2 and V is TRBV5-4; D gene ambiguous. Trimming stripped 4 bases from V and 7 bases from J, with 8 bases between. The CDR3 length is 12 residues. The germline V gene has CDR1 SGHNT and CDR2 YYREEE (reference sequence).